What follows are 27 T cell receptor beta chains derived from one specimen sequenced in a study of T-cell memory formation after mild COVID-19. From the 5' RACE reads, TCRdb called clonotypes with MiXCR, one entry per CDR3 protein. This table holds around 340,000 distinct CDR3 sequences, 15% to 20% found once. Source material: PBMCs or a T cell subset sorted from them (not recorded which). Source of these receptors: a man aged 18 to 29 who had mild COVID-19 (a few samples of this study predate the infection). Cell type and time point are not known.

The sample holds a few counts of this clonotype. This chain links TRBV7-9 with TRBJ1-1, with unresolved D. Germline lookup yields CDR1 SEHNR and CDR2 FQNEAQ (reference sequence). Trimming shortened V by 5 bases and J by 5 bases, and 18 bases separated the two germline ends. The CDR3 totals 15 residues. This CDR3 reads CASSLDGRPGTEAFF. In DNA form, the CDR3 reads TGTGCCAGCAGCCTCGACGGACGTCCTGGGACTGAAGCTTTCTTT.

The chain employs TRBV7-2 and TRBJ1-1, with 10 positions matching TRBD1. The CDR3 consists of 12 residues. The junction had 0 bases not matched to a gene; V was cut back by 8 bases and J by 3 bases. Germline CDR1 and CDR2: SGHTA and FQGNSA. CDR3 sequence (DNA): TGTGCCAGCGGGACAGGGGACACTGAAGCTTTCTTT. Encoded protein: CASGTGDTEAFF.

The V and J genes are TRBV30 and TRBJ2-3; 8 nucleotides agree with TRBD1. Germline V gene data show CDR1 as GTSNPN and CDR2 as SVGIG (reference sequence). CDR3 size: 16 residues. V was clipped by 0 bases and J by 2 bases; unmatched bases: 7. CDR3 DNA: TGTGCCTGGAGTGTTAGGGGGACAGGAGTCACAGATACGCAGTATTTT. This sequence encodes CAWSVRGTGVTDTQYF.

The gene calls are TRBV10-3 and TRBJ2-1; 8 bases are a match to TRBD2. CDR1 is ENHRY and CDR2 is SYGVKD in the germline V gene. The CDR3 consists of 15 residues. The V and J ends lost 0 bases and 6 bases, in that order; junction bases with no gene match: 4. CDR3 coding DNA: TGTGCCATCAGTGAGTCGCGGGGGGTTCCCAATGAGCAGTTCTTC. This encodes CAISESRGVPNEQFF.

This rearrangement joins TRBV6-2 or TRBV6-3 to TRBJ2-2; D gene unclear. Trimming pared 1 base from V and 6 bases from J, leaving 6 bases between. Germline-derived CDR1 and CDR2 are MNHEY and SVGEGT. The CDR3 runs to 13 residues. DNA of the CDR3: TGTGCCAGCAGTTACTATGGCGCCGGGGAGCTGTTTTTT. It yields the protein CASSYYGAGELFF.

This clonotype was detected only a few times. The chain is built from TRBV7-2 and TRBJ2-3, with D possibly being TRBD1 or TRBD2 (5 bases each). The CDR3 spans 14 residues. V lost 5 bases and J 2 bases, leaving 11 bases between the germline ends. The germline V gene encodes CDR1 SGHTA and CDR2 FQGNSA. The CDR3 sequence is CASSEGPTTDTQYF. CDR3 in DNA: TGTGCCAGCAGCGAGGGACCTACCACAGATACGCAGTATTTT.

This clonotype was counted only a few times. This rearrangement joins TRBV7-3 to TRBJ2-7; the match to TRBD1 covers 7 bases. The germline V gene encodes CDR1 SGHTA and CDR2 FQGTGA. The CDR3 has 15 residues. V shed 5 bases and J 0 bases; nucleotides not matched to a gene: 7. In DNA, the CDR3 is TGTGCCAGCAGCCCCTCCGGGACAGTCTCCTACGAGCAGTACTTC. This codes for CASSPSGTVSYEQYF.

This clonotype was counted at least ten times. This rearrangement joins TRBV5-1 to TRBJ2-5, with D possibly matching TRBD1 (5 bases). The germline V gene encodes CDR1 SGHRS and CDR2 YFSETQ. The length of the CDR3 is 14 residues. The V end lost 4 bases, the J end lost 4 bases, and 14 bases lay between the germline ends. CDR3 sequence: CASSPRRVGETQYF. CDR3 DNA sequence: TGCGCCAGCAGCCCCCGCAGGGTCGGAGAGACCCAGTACTTC.

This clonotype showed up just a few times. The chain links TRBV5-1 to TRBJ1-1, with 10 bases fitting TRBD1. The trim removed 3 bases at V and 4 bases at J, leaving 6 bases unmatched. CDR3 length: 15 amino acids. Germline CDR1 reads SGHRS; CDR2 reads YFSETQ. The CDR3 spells CASSWGDRGITEAFF. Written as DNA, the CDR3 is TGCGCCAGCAGCTGGGGGGACAGGGGAATCACTGAAGCTTTCTTT. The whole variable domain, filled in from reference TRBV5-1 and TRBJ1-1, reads KAGVTQTPRYLIKTRGQQVTLSCSPISGHRSVSWYQQTPGQGLQFLFEYFSETQRNKGNFPGRFSGRQFSNSRSEMNVSTLELGDSALYLCASSWGDRGITEAFFGQGTRLTVV.

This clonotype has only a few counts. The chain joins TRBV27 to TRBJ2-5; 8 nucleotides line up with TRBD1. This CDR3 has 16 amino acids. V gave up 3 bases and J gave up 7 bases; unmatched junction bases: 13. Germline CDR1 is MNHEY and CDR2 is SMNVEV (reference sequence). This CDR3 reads CASSFSHGTGLGTQYF. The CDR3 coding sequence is TGTGCCAGCAGTTTCTCTCACGGGACAGGCCTAGGGACCCAGTACTTC.

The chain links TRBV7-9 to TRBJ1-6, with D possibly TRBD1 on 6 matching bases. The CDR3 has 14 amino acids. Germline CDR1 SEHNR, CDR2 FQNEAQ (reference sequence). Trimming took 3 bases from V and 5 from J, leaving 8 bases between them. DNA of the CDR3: TGTGCCAGCAGCTTGAGACAGGATAATTCACCCCTCCACTTT. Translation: CASSLRQDNSPLHF.

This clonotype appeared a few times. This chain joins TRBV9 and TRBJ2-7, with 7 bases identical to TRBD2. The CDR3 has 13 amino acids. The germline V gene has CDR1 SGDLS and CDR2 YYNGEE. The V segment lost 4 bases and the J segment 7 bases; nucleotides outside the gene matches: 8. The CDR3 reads CASSPGVGGEQYV. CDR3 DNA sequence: TGTGCCAGCAGCCCCGGCGTCGGGGGGGAGCAGTACGTC.

The CDR3 region has the DNA TGCAGCGTTGAAGATCCGGTCACAGATACGCAGTATTTT. Protein product: CSVEDPVTDTQYF. V is TRBV29-1 and J is TRBJ2-3; no clear D. Germline CDR1 SQVTM, CDR2 ANQGSEA. Trimming stripped 0 bases from V and 2 bases from J, with 6 bases between. The CDR3 runs 13 residues.

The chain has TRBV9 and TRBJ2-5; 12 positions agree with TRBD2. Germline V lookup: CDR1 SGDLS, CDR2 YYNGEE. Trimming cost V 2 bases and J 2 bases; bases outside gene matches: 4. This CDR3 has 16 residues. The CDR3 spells CASSVPLAGGQETQYF. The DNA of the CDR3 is TGTGCCAGCAGCGTCCCCCTAGCGGGGGGGCAAGAGACCCAGTACTTC.

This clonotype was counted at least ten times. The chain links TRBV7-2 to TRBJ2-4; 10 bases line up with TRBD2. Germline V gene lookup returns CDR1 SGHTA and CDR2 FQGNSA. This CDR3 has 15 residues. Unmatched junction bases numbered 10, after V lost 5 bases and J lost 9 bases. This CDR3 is CASSLSSGGPPIQYF. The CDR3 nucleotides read TGTGCCAGCAGCCTAAGTAGCGGGGGGCCACCCATTCAGTACTTC.

The CDR3 here is CASSCYEQYF. Written as DNA, the CDR3 is TGTGCCAGCAGCTGCTACGAGCAGTACTTC. The gene calls are TRBV3-1 and TRBJ2-7; D unresolved. This CDR3 comprises 10 residues. V lost 5 bases to trimming and J lost 3 bases, with 2 bases between them. CDR1 is LGHDT, CDR2 YNNKEL, per germline (reference sequence).

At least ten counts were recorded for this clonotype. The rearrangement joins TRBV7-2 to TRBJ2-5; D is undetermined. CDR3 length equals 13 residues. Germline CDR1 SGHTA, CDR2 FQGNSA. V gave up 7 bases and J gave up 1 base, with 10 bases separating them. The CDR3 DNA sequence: TGTGCCAGCACCTATAGAGCCCAAGAGACCCAGTACTTC. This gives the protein CASTYRAQETQYF.

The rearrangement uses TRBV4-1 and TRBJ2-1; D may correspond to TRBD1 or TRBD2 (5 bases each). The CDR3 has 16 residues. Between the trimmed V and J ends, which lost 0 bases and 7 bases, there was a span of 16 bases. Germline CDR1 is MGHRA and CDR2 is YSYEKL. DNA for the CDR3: TGCGCCAGCAGCCAAGATCGGGGCAAGAGGGTTAATGAGCAGTTCTTC. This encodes CASSQDRGKRVNEQFF.

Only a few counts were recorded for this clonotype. In nucleotides, the CDR3 is TGCGCCAGCAGCTTGGTACAGGGCGCGATATATGGCTACACCTTC. It codes for CASSLVQGAIYGYTF. The rearrangement uses TRBV5-1 and TRBJ1-2; D might be TRBD1 (6 bases). The V gene lost 0 bases and the J gene lost 5 bases, with 14 bases spanning the gap. The CDR3 consists of 15 residues. CDR1 and CDR2 (germline): SGHRS, YFSETQ.

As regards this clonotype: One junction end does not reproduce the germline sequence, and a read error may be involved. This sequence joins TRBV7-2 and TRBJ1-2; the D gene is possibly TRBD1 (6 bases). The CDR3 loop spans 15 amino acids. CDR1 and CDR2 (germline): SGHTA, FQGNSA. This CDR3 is CASTLRGGPSYGYTF. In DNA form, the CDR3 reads TGTGCCAGCACCTTAAGGGGGGGCCCTTCCTATGGCTACACCTTC.

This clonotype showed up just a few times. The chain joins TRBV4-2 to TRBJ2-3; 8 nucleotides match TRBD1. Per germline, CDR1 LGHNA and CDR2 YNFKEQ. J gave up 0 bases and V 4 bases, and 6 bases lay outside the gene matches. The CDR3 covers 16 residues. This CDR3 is CASSLGQGPSTDTQYF. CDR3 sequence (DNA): TGTGCCAGCAGCCTTGGACAGGGCCCTAGCACAGATACGCAGTATTTT.

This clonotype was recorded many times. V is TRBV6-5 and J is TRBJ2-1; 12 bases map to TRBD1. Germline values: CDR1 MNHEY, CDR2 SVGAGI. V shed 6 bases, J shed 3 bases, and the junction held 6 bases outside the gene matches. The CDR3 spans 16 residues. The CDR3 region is CASSKGTGGLYNEQFF. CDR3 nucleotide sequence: TGTGCCAGCAGCAAGGGGACAGGGGGCCTCTACAATGAGCAGTTCTTC.

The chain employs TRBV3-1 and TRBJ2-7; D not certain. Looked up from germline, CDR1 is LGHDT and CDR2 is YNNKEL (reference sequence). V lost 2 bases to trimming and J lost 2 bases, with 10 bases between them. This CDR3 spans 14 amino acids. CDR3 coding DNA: TGTGCCAGCAGCCAAAGTCCAGGCCCCTACGAGCAGTACTTC. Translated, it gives CASSQSPGPYEQYF.

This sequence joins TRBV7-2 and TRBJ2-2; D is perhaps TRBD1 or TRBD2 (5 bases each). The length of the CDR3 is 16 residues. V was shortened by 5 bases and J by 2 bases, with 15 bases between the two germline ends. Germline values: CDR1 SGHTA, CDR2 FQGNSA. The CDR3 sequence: CASSDNGGRNTGELFF. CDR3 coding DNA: TGTGCCAGCAGCGATAATGGGGGACGTAACACCGGGGAGCTGTTTTTT.

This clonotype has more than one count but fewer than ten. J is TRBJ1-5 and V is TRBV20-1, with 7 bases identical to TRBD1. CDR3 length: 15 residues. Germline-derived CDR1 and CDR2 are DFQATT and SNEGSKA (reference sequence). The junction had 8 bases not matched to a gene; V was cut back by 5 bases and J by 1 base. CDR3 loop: CSALHRGQSNQPQHF. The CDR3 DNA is TGCAGTGCTCTTCACAGGGGACAGAGCAATCAGCCCCAGCATTTT.

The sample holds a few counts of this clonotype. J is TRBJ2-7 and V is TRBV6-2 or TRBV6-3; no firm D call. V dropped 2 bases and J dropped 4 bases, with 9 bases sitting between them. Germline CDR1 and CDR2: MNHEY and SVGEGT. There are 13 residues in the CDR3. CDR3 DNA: TGTGCCAGCAGTTACGCACAGTATTACGAGCAGTACTTC. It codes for CASSYAQYYEQYF.

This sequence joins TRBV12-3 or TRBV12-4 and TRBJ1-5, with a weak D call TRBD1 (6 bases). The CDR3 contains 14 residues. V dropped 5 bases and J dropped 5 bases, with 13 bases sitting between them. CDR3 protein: CASSLGAEDQPQHF. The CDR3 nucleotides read TGTGCCAGCAGTCTGGGGGCAGAGGATCAGCCCCAGCATTTT.